This T cell receptor beta chain appears in the sequencing data of a study of T cell changes during pregnancy in multiple sclerosis. Method: immunoSEQ multiplex PCR; TCRdb's copy keeps in-frame clones and lacks some. The sample includes approximately 41,000 clones, approximately 91% of them seen just once. Germline V lookup: CDR1 LNHDA, CDR2 SQIVND (reference sequence). V lost 3 bases and J lost 0, with 9 bases in between. This CDR3 is 15 amino acids long. The sequenced sample consisted of PBMCs (not recorded whether the cells were cultured). The genes are TRBV19 and TRBJ1-5; TRBD1 is a possible D gene (5 bases). The receptor comes from a female donor with multiple sclerosis, enrolled in a pregnancy study. The CDR3 spells CASSIVTDSNQPQHF. CDR3 in DNA: TGTGCCAGTAGTATTGTGACAGATAGCAATCAGCCCCAGCATTTT.